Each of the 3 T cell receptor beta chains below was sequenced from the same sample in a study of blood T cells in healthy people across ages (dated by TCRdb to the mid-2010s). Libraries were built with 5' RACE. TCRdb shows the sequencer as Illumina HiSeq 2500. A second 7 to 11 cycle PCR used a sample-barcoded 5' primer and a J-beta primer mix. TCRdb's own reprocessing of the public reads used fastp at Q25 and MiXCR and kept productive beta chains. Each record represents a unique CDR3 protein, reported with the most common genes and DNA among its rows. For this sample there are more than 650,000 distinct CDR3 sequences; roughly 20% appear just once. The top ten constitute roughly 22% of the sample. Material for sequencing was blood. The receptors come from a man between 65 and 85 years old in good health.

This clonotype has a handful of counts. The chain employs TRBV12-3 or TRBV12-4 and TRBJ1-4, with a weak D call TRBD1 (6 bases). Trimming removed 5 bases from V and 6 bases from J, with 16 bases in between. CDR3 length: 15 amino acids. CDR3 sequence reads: CASSIYRDNDEKLFF. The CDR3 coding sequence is TGTGCCAGCAGTATCTACCGGGACAACGATGAAAAACTGTTTTTT.

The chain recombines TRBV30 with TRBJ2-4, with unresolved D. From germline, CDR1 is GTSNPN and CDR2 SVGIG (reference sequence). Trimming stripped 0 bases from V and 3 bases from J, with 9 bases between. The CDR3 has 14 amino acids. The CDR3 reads CAWSVQTYKNIQYF. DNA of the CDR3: TGTGCCTGGAGTGTACAGACCTACAAAAACATTCAGTACTTC.

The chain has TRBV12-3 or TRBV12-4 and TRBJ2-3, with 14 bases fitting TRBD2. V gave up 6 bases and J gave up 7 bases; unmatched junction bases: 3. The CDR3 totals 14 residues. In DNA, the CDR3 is TGTGCCAGCAGGACTAGCGGGGGGGCCTATACGCAGTATTTT. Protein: CASRTSGGAYTQYF.